This TCR beta chain came from a study of early T cells in non-severe SARS-CoV-2 infection. Turning to the study itself: Chains were unpaired, as sequencing was done on bulk RNA from unsorted whole blood.

In regard to this clonotype: What it recognizes is unknown.

Attachment of unique molecular identifiers to individual cDNA molecules was performed. Each CDR3 protein is one row after TCRdb ran MiXCR on the 5' RACE reads. The top ten clones hold about 3.9% of a sample with some 57,000 distinct CDR3 sequences, around 8.6% of them seen once. Study results and caveats: VDJdb-based annotation leaned toward anti-spike CD8 responses and missed private and CD4 specificities.

V gave up 5 bases and J gave up 7 bases; unmatched junction bases: 2. CDR3 length: 13 amino acids. The rearrangement uses TRBV12-3 or TRBV12-4 and TRBJ1-6, with 7 bases aligning to TRBD1. The sequenced sample was whole blood, obtained at baseline. This TCR came from an adult who was a healthcare worker with PCR-confirmed SARS-CoV-2 infection or an uninfected control (not recorded which). CDR3 amino acids: CASSNRGNSPLHF. In nucleotides, the CDR3 is TGTGCCAGCAGTAACAGGGGCAATTCACCCCTCCACTTT.